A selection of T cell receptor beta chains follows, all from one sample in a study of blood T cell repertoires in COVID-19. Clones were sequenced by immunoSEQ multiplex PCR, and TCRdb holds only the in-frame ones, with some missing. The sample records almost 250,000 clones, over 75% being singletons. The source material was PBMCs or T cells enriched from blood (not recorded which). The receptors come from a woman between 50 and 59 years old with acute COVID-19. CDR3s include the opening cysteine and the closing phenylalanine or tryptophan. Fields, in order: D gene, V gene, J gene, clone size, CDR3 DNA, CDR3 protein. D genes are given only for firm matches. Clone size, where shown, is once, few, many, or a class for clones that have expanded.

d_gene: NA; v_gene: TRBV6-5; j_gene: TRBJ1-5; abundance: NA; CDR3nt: TGTGCCAGCAGCCGCGGGGGGAATCAGCCCCAGCATTTT; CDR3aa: CASSRGGNQPQHF
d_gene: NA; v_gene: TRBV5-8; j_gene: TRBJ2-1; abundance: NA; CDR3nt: TGTGCCAGCAGCTTGGTTAGGGGAAAGAGTGAGCAGTTCTTC; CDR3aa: CASSLVRGKSEQFF
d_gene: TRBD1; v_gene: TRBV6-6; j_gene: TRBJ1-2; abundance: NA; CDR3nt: TGTGCCAGCAGCTCCCATGCAGGGGGCTGGTATGGCTACACCTTC; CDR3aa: CASSSHAGGWYGYTF
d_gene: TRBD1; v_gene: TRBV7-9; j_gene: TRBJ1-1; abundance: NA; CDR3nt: TGTGCCAGCAGCTATCCTCGGGGACAGGGGAACACTGAAGCTTTCTTT; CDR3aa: CASSYPRGQGNTEAFF
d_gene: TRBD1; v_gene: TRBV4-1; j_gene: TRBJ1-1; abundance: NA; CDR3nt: TGCGCCAGCAGCCCCGCGGGACAGGGAAACACTGAAGCTTTCTTT; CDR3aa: CASSPAGQGNTEAFF
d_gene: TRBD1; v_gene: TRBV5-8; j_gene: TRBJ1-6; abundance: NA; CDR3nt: TGTGCCAGCAGCTTGGAATTTGGGACAGGGTATACCCAAGATTCACCCCTCCACTTT; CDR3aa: CASSLEFGTGYTQDSPLHF
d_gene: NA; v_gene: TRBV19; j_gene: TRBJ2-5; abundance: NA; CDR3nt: TGTGCCAGTAGTATAACTGGGCAGAGCAAGACCCAGTACTTC; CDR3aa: CASSITGQSKTQYF
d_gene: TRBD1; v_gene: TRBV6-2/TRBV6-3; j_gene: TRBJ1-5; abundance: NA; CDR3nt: TGTGCCAGCAGTTACCCCCGGGACAGTGCCCTTTCGTATAGCAATCAGCCCCAGCATTTT; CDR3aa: CASSYPRDSALSYSNQPQHF
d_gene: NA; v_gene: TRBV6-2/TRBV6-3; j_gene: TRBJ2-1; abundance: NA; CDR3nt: TGTGCCAGCAGTTACTCGACTAGTCTAAACTGGGGTGAGCAGTTCTTC; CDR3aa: CASSYSTSLNWGEQFF
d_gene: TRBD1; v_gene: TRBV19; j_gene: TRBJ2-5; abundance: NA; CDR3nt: TGTGCCAGTAGTATGGGGGACAGAGGGGTTCGAGAGACCCAGTACTTC; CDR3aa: CASSMGDRGVRETQYF
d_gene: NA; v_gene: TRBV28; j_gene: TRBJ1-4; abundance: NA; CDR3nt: TGTGCCAGCAGTTTGGAGGGGTCTCTTAATGAAAAACTGTTTTTT; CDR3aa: CASSLEGSLNEKLFF
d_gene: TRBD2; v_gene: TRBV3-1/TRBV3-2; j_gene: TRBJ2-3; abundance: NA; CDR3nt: TGTGCCAGCAGCCAAGGGTCTAGCGGGCCCTCAGATACGCAGTATTTT; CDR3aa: CASSQGSSGPSDTQYF
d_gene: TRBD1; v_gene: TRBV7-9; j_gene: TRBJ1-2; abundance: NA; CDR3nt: TGTGCCAGCATCCTATCCGGACAGGGCGACTATGGCTACACCTTC; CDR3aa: CASILSGQGDYGYTF
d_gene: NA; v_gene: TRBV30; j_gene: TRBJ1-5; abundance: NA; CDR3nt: TGTGCCTGGGCTAAGTCAGGTGGCAATCAGCCCCAGCATTTT; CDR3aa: CAWAKSGGNQPQHF
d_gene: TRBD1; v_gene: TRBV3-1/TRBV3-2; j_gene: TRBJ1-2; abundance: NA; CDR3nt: TGTGCCAGCAGCCAGGGACAGCCTCCAATTTATGGCTACACCTTC; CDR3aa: CASSQGQPPIYGYTF
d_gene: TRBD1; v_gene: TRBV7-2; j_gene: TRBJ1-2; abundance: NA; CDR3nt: TGTGCCAGCAGCTTAGAGGAGACAGGGACCTATGGCTACACCTTC; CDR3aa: CASSLEETGTYGYTF
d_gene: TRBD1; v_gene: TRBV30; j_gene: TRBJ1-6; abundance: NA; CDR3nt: TGTGCCTGGAGTGTCACGGACAGGGGGACACCCCTCCACTTT; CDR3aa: CAWSVTDRGTPLHF
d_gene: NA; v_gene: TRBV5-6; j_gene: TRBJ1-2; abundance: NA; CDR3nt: TGTGCCAGCAGCCCCCAATTTGGGGCAACCGGGGGCTACACCTTC; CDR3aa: CASSPQFGATGGYTF
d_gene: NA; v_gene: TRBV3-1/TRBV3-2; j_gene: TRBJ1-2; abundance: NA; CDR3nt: TGTGCCAGCAGCCAAGATATGGGGGGAGGGTATGGCTACACCTTC; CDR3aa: CASSQDMGGGYGYTF
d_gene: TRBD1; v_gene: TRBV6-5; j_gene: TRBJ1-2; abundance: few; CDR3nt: TGTGCCAGCACTACAACGACAGGGAGTTATGGCTACACCTTC; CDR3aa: CASTTTTGSYGYTF
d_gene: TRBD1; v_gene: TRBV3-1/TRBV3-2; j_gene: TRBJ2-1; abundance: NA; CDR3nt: TGTGCCAGCAGCCAACTCGGACAGGGGGCCTACAATGAGCAGTTCTTC; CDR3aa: CASSQLGQGAYNEQFF
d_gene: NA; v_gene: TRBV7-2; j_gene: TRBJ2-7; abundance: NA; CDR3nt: TGTGCCAGCAGCTTAGGTTACGGCCAGGGCTACGAGCAGTACTTC; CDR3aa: CASSLGYGQGYEQYF
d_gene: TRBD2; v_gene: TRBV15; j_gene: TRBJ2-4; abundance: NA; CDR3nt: TGTGCCACCAGCAGAGGACTAGCGGGGGAGAAAAACATTCAGTACTTC; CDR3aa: CATSRGLAGEKNIQYF
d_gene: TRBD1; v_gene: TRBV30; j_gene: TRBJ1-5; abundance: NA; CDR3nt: TGTGCCTGGAGTGTACAGGGGCCAAGTCAGCCCCAGCATTTT; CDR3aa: CAWSVQGPSQPQHF
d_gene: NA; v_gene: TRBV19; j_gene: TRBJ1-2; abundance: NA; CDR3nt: TGTGCCAGTAGTATTCTCGGGAGGAGCTACACCTTC; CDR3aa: CASSILGRSYTF